The sequence of this T cell receptor beta chain was determined in a study of OX40 agonist ivuxolimab in advanced cancers. Study-wide background: Patients were infused with ivuxolimab every 2 weeks at 0.01 to 10 mg/kg.

Germline assignment: CDR1 SQVTM and CDR2 ANQGSEA. This CDR3 region has 14 residues. The V gene end was trimmed by 7 bases and the J gene end by 8 bases; junction bases not matched to a gene: 12. Study-level points and caveats: At 0.1-3.0 mg/kg, partial responders had clonal expansion among the lowest observed. Relative to CD4+ cells, CD8+ T cells on average had more expanded clones. At 0.1 to 3.0 mg/kg, clonal expansion of CD4+ and CD8+ blood T cells had occurred by week 6.

The table came from immunoSEQ multiplex PCR; TCRdb's copy has only in-frame clones and leaves some out. Here the sample spans fewer than 85,000 clones, around 90% being singletons. On this clone: Antigen specificity is unknown.

This specimen consisted of CD4+ or CD8+ T cells sorted from blood, obtained in a trial of the OX40 agonist ivuxolimab. The rearrangement links TRBV29-1 to TRBJ1-1, with 11 positions matching TRBD1. This sequence was found in an adult with an advanced solid tumor such as melanoma, head and neck, liver or kidney cancer. The CDR3 spells CSAATGTGGEEAFF. The CDR3 region has the DNA TGCAGCGCCGCGACCGGGACAGGGGGTGAAGAAGCTTTCTTT.